The 25 T cell receptor beta chains below all came from one sample that was sequenced in a study of blood T cell repertoires in COVID-19. Assay used: immunoSEQ multiplex PCR; TCRdb lists only in-frame clones, some missing. This sample has a few hundred thousand clones, with around nine tenths found just once. Sequenced material: PBMCs or T cells enriched from blood (not recorded which). The origin of the receptors is a woman between 40 and 50 years old who had recovered from COVID-19.

This clone was seen only once. The CDR3 region has the DNA TGTGCCATCGGTGGTCGGACAGCTAGCACAGATACGCAGTATTTT. It translates to CAIGGRTASTDTQYF. The chain has TRBV7-9 and TRBJ2-3; possible D gene TRBD1, 6 bases. Germline V gives CDR1 SEHNR, CDR2 FQNEAQ (reference sequence). The CDR3 is 15 residues long. The V gene lost 10 bases and the J gene lost 0 bases, with 17 bases spanning the gap.

This chain joins TRBV4-3 and TRBJ1-4; tentatively, D is TRBD1 (5 bases). The CDR3 is 16 residues long. With 4 bases removed from V and 5 bases from J, the gap between germline ends came to 17 bases. Germline lookup yields CDR1 LGHNA and CDR2 YSLEER. CDR3 sequence: CASSPLRQGLNEKLFF. The CDR3 DNA reads TGCGCCAGCAGCCCCTTGCGGCAGGGCCTAAATGAAAAACTGTTTTTT.

The chain joins TRBV5-6 to TRBJ2-4; weak D call: TRBD2 (7 bases). CDR3 length: 15 amino acids. Between the trimmed V and J ends, which lost 4 bases and 6 bases, there was a span of 17 bases. Germline V gene sequence: CDR1 SGHDT, CDR2 YYEEEE. Here the CDR3 DNA reads TGTGCCAGCAGCCCTGGGGGGGCAGGGAGAAACATTCAGTACTTC. Encoded protein: CASSPGGAGRNIQYF.

V usage is TRBV3-1 (or the pseudogene TRBV3-2) and J usage is TRBJ1-4; D gene unclear. The germline V and J ends were trimmed by 4 bases and 10 bases, with 13 bases remaining between them. The CDR3 consists of 13 residues. Germline V gene lookup returns CDR1 LGHDT and CDR2 YNNKEL (reference sequence). CDR3 bases: TGTGCCAGCAGCCCCGAGGTCCGGGGAAAACTGTTTTTT. The encoded protein is CASSPEVRGKLFF.

The chain has TRBV5-4 and TRBJ1-6; TRBD1 matches 7 bases. J was trimmed by 9 bases and V by 5 bases; bases with no gene match: 14. Germline CDR1 reads SGHNT; CDR2 reads YYREEE (reference sequence). The CDR3 contains 16 residues. In DNA, the CDR3 is TGTGCCAGCAGAATGCTTCGGGGACAGAAGAGTTCACCCCTCCACTTT. It specifies CASRMLRGQKSSPLHF.

The chain uses TRBV7-3 and TRBJ2-1; TRBD2 matches at 15 bases. V lost 3 bases and J lost 10; bases outside the gene matches: 4. Germline assignment: CDR1 SGHTA and CDR2 FQGTGA. This CDR3 region has 15 residues. The CDR3 spells CASSFAGTSGREQFF. The CDR3 nucleotides are TGTGCCAGCAGCTTCGCTGGGACTAGCGGGAGGGAGCAGTTCTTC.

The chain carries TRBV9 and TRBJ2-5, with 10 bases matching TRBD2. The V gene end was trimmed by 2 bases and the J gene end by 5 bases; junction bases not matched to a gene: 6. CDR1 is SGDLS, CDR2 YYNGEE, per germline. CDR3 length: 15 residues. CDR3 region: CASSVNSGGKETQYF. DNA for the CDR3: TGTGCCAGCAGCGTCAATAGCGGGGGGAAGGAGACCCAGTACTTC.

The gene calls are TRBV5-4 and TRBJ2-7; the match to TRBD1 covers 10 bases. After removal of 3 bases from V and 7 bases from J, the junction contained 10 bases not matched to a gene. The CDR3 is made up of 15 amino acids. The germline V gene encodes CDR1 SGHNT and CDR2 YYREEE (reference sequence). CDR3 in amino acids: CASSYPGTGEGEQYF. The CDR3 DNA reads as TGTGCCAGCAGCTACCCCGGGACAGGGGAGGGGGAGCAGTACTTC.

This sequence joins TRBV14 and TRBJ2-7; D is ambiguous. The V end was cut by 4 bases, the J end by 3 bases, with 4 bases between. From germline, CDR1 is SGHDN and CDR2 FVKESK. The CDR3 contains 11 residues. Here the CDR3 reads CASSLFYEQYF. DNA of the CDR3: TGTGCCAGCAGCCTCTTCTACGAGCAGTACTTC.

The chain carries TRBV9 and TRBJ2-1; 8 positions agree with TRBD2. CDR1 and CDR2 from the germline V gene are SGDLS and YYNGEE. With 4 bases clipped from V and 0 bases from J, the junction kept 3 bases outside the gene matches. There are 15 residues in the CDR3. DNA of the CDR3: TGTGCCAGCAGCCTCGGGGGGGGCTCCTACAATGAGCAGTTCTTC. It specifies CASSLGGGSYNEQFF.

The chain combines TRBV5-8 with TRBJ2-7; 7 bases line up with TRBD1. The germline CDR1 and CDR2 sequences are SGHTS and YDEGEE. V gave up 0 bases and J gave up 7 bases; unmatched junction bases: 10. The CDR3 extends over 15 amino acids. The CDR3 sequence is CASSLASRGRAEQYF. The CDR3 DNA follows: TGTGCCAGCAGCTTGGCCAGTAGGGGGCGAGCGGAGCAGTACTTC.

The genes are TRBV7-9 and TRBJ1-1; D unclear. Per the germline V gene, CDR1 is SEHNR and CDR2 is FQNEAQ (reference sequence). The CDR3 is 14 amino acids. V dropped 2 bases and J dropped 8 bases, with 15 bases sitting between them. The CDR3 DNA follows: TGTGCCAGCAGCTTATGGGCGGAGGGCTCCGAAGCTTTCTTT. Translation: CASSLWAEGSEAFF.

This chain uses TRBV29-1 with TRBJ2-7, with 10 bases identical to TRBD1. Germline CDR1 reads SQVTM; CDR2 reads ANQGSEA. The junction had 8 bases not matched to a gene; V was cut back by 6 bases and J by 6 bases. The CDR3 has 13 residues. The CDR3 DNA reads as TGCAGCGTAACCGGGACAGGGGATTCCGAGCAGTACTTC. Translated, it gives CSVTGTGDSEQYF.

The CDR3 nucleotides read TGCAGCGTCCCCCTCCGGGGCATTGACAGGCAGCCCCAGCATTTT. Its protein is CSVPLRGIDRQPQHF. This rearrangement joins TRBV29-1 to TRBJ1-5; a possible D gene is TRBD1 (6 bases). V was trimmed by 6 bases and J by 7 bases, leaving 22 bases between them. In germline, CDR1 is SQVTM, CDR2 ANQGSEA. The CDR3 sequence is 15 residues long.

The chain is built from TRBV12-3 or TRBV12-4 and TRBJ2-2; perhaps TRBD2 as D (6 bases). The CDR3 loop spans 12 amino acids. The ends were cut back, 3 bases at V and 7 bases at J, with 6 bases in the middle. In DNA form, the CDR3 reads TGTGCCAGCAGTTTGGAGGGCGGGGAGCTGTTTTTT. Translation: CASSLEGGELFF.

The V call is TRBV5-4, the J call TRBJ2-7, with D maybe TRBD2 (7 bases). V gave up 4 bases and J gave up 6 bases, with 23 bases separating them. Per the germline V gene, CDR1 is SGHNT and CDR2 is YYREEE (reference sequence). This CDR3 is 16 amino acids long. The CDR3 bases are TGTGCCAGCAGCCCCGGGCGGGGGCGCGTTTTTGTCGAGCAGTACTTC. This sequence encodes CASSPGRGRVFVEQYF.

The chain is built from TRBV5-4 and TRBJ2-5; 10 bases match TRBD2. The CDR3 runs 13 residues. V dropped 4 bases and J dropped 5; count of bases not matched to a gene: 2. Germline V gene lookup returns CDR1 SGHNT and CDR2 YYREEE (reference sequence). The CDR3 loop reads CASSVSGGETQYF. CDR3 coding DNA: TGTGCCAGCAGCGTTAGCGGGGGGGAGACCCAGTACTTC.

The V call is TRBV19, the J call TRBJ2-3, with 10 bases that match TRBD2. The germline V gene has CDR1 LNHDA and CDR2 SQIVND (reference sequence). The CDR3 contains 16 residues. V was pared by 2 bases and J by 1 base, with 3 bases of the junction left unmatched. The CDR3 DNA reads as TGTGCCAGTAGTATACCCCTAGCGGGGGGCACAGATACGCAGTATTTT. This translates into CASSIPLAGGTDTQYF.

The chain has TRBV19 and TRBJ2-2; D is possibly TRBD2 (6 bases). CDR1 is LNHDA, CDR2 SQIVND, per germline (reference sequence). The length of the CDR3 is 16 residues. V shed 1 base and J shed 1 base, with 10 bases lying between them. In DNA form, the CDR3 reads TGTGCCAGTAGTATAGGGGGACTTATGAACACCGGGGAGCTGTTTTTT. Translated, it gives CASSIGGLMNTGELFF.

The V gene is TRBV6-1, the J gene TRBJ1-2; no clear D. V lost 2 bases and J lost 7, with 11 bases in between. The CDR3 is made up of 13 amino acids. The germline gives CDR1 MNHNS, CDR2 SASEGT. CDR3 loop: CASSETTGVGYTF. In nucleotides, the CDR3 is TGTGCCAGCAGTGAAACTACCGGGGTTGGCTACACCTTC.

CDR3 sequence: CASSPTDTQYF. The CDR3 DNA reads TGTGCCAGCAGCCCGACAGATACGCAGTATTTT. The J gene is TRBJ2-3, the V gene TRBV6-6, with D unresolved. V shed 6 bases and J shed 3 bases, with 4 bases lying between them. The CDR3 length is 11 residues. Per germline, CDR1 MNHNY and CDR2 SVGAGI (reference sequence).

CDR3 in amino acids: CASSVGTSPYEQYF. DNA for the CDR3: TGTGCCAGCAGCGTAGGGACTAGCCCCTACGAGCAGTACTTC. The chain carries TRBV9 and TRBJ2-7; 8 positions match TRBD2. CDR1 is SGDLS, CDR2 YYNGEE, per germline. The CDR3 spans 14 residues. The V gene end was trimmed by 0 bases and the J gene end by 2 bases; junction bases not matched to a gene: 1.

The count of this clone is one. CDR3 bases: TGTGCCAGCAGTTTTGATAGATACAATGAGCAGTTCTTC. Encoded protein: CASSFDRYNEQFF. This chain connects TRBV12-3 or TRBV12-4 to TRBJ2-1; D is unresolved. The CDR3 has 13 residues. The germline V and J ends were trimmed by 3 bases and 4 bases, with 7 bases remaining between them.

This chain connects TRBV20-1 to TRBJ2-7; no clear D gene. This CDR3 contains 10 residues. Germline V gene data show CDR1 as DFQATT and CDR2 as SNEGSKA (reference sequence). V dropped 4 bases and J dropped 3 bases, with 4 bases sitting between them. The CDR3 region is CSAIYYEQYF. The CDR3 DNA is TGCAGTGCTATTTACTACGAGCAGTACTTC.

V is TRBV19 and J is TRBJ2-3; D is perhaps TRBD2 (6 bases). The CDR3 covers 14 residues. The germline V gene encodes CDR1 LNHDA and CDR2 SQIVND (reference sequence). Trimming removed 4 bases from V and 2 bases from J, with 10 bases in between. CDR3 residues: CASSTSVNTDTQYF. The CDR3 DNA sequence: TGTGCCAGTAGTACTAGCGTGAACACAGATACGCAGTATTTT.